This passage covers 3 T cell receptor beta chains from one sample sequenced in a study of blood T cell repertoires in COVID-19. The repertoire was sequenced with immunoSEQ multiplex PCR; TCRdb's copy has only in-frame clones and lacks some. The repertoire includes 150,000 to 200,000 clones, under 95% of them detected once, and 15% to 20% sits in the top ten. Sequenced: peripheral blood. These receptors all stem from a man aged 55 to 70 with active or convalescent COVID-19.

The chain carries TRBV9 and TRBJ2-7, with 9 bases fitting TRBD1. Germline CDR1 SGDLS, CDR2 YYNGEE. V dropped 5 bases and J dropped 4; count of bases not matched to a gene: 13. This CDR3 contains 16 residues. The CDR3 reads CASSHASGTGWYEQYF. As DNA, the CDR3 is TGTGCCAGCAGTCACGCCTCCGGGACAGGGTGGTACGAGCAGTACTTC.

V usage is TRBV6-1 and J usage is TRBJ2-7, with 7 positions matching TRBD2. V was clipped by 1 base and J by 3 bases; unmatched bases: 3. This CDR3 is built from 14 residues. The germline V gene encodes CDR1 MNHNS and CDR2 SASEGT. This CDR3 reads CASSEGAGRYEQYF. The CDR3 DNA sequence: TGTGCCAGCAGTGAAGGAGCGGGACGCTACGAGCAGTACTTC.

Concerning this clone itself: This sample also contains other DNA sequences that code for the same CDR3. The chain is built from TRBV5-1 and TRBJ1-2; the match to TRBD1 covers 7 bases. The CDR3 has 12 amino acids. V lost 0 bases and J lost 7; bases outside the gene matches: 0. Germline V gene sequence: CDR1 SGHRS, CDR2 YFSETQ. The CDR3 reads CASSLDRGGYTF. The CDR3 bases are TGCGCCAGCAGCTTGGACAGGGGTGGCTACACCTTC.